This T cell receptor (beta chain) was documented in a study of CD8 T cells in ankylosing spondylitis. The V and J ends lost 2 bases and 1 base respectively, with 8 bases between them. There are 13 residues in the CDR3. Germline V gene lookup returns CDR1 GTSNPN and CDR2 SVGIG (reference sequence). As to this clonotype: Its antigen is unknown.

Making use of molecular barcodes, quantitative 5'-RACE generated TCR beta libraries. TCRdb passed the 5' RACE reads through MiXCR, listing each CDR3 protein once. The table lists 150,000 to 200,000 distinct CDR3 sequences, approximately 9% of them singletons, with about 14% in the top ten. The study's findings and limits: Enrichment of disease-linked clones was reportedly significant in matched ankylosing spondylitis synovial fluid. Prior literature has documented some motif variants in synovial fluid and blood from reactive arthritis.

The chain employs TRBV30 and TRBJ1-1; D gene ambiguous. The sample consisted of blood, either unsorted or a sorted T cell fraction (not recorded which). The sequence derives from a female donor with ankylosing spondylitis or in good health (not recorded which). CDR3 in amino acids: CAWSLDENTEAFF. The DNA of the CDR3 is TGTGCCTGGAGTCTGGACGAGAACACTGAAGCTTTCTTT.